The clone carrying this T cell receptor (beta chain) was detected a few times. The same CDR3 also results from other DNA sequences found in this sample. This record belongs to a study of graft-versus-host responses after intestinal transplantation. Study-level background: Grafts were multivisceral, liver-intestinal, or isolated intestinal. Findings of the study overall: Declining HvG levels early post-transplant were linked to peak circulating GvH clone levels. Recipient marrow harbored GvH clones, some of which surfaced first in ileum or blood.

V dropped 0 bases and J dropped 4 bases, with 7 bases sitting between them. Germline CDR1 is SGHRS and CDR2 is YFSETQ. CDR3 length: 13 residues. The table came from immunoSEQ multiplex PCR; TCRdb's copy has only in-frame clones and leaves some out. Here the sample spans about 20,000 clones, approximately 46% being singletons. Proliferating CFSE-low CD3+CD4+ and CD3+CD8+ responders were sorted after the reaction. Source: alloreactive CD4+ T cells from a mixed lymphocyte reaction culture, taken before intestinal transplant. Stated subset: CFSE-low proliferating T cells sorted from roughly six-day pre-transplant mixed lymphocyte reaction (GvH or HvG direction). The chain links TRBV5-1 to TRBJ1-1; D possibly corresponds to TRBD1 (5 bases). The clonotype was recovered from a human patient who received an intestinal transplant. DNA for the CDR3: TGCGCCAGCAGCTTGGGGGGCGGCACTGAAGCTTTCTTT. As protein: CASSLGGGTEAFF.